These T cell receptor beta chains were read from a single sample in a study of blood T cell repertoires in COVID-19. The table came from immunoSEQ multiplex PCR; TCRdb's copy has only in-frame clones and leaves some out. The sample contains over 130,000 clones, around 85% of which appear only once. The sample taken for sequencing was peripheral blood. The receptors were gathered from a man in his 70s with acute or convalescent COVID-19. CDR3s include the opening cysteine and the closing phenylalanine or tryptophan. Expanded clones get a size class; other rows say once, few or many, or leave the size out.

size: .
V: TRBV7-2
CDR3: CASSPAGTGRNEQYF

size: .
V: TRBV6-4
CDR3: CASRPGVTGELFF

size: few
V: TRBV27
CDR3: CASIPTESTDTQYF

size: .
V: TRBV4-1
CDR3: CASSQGGGVEKLFF

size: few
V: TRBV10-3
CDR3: CATKSAGASVGELFF

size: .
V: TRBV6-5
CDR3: CASMSIGTDFYGYTF

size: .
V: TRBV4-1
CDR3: CASSQGGQAAYEQYF

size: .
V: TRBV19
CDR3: CASRLTGSSTDTQYF

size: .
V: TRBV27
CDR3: CASSFRGSYEQYF

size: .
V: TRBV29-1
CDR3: CSVVGGLNTEAFF

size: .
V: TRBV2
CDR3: CASSELAGGPNEQFF

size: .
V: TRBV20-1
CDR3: CSASRGEQFF

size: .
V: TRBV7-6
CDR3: CASSLGQAIQETQYF

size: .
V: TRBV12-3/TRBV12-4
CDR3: CASGHWVGNEAFF

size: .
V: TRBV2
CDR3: CASSESINQPQHF

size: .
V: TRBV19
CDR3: CASMDSYFTDTQYF

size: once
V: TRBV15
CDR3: CATSRDSGKTGELFF

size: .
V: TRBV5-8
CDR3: CASSLALSWTGEIYNEQFF

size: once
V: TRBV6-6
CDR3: CASSYAGTHYEQYF

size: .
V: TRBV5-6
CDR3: CASREAGRENEQYF

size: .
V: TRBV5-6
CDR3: CASSLGTLKTYEQYF

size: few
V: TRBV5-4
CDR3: CASSLAGSNNYGYTF

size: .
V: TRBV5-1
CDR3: CASSLDRDATEAFF

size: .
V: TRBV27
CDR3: CASSFGGHQPYEQYF

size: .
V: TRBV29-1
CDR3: CSGSRGVETQYF

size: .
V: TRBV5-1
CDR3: CASSLVGTGGPDTQYF

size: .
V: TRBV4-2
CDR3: CASSQDSGANQPQHF

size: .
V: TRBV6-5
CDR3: CASSEGQETQYF

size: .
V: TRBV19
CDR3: CASSIGGGNGELFF

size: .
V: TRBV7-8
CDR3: CASSLASRGSGANVLTF

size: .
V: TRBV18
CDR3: CASSPRQGAVTQPQHF

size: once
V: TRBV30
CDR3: CAWRKGLAAYNEQFF

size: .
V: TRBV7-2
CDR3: CASSLRFASGIPDTQYF

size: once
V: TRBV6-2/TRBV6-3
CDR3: CASSYALPPGQGKAFF

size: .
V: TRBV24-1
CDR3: CATSDGGTGQPQHF

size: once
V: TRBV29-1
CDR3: CSVEEGPAGTEAFF

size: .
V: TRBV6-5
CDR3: CASSPEPYNEQFF

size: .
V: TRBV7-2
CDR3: CASSPLTGGETQYF

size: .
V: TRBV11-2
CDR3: CASSFAPGRQETQYF

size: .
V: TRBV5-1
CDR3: CASSRSGSGSYEQYF

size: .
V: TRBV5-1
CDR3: CASSLQGDWTDTQYF

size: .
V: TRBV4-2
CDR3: CASSRHLGQGAGGELFF

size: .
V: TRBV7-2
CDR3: CASSLELRLTSAYNEQFF

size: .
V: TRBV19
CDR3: CASSISGGGNTEAFF

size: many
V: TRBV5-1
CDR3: CASSFGAGGSYEQYF

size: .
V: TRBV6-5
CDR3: CASSYFGQGRAKLFF